The 32 T cell receptor beta chains below all came from one sample that was sequenced in a study of blood T cell repertoires in COVID-19 (TCRdb year 2020). The library was prepared using the immunoSEQ multiplex PCR assay. The source is immuneACCESS, and TCRdb retained only in-frame sequences with V and J called. Part of the clones is not carried over; for the studies checked, unresolved V genes explain less than half of this, and the remainder is unexplained. Counted in this sample were under 350,000 clones; around 86% of them appeared once. More than 10% of the sample lies in the top ten. Sequenced material: peripheral blood. Receptors were obtained from a human donor in a cohort sampled during active COVID-19.

The chain recombines TRBV27 with TRBJ2-7; D not certain. Germline V gene data show CDR1 as MNHEY and CDR2 as SMNVEV (reference sequence). V lost 3 bases and J 2 bases, leaving 11 bases between the germline ends. The CDR3 spans 14 residues. The CDR3 nucleotides are TGTGCCAGCAGTTTGAGCTTAAACCCCTACGAGCAGTACTTC. Its protein product is CASSLSLNPYEQYF.

The gene calls are TRBV18 and TRBJ2-1; a possible D gene is TRBD2 (6 bases). Trimming left V 6 bases short and J 7 bases short, with 16 bases between. The CDR3 covers 14 residues. Germline CDR1 is KGHSH and CDR2 is LQKENI. CDR3 sequence reads: CASSPGLSSNEQFF. The CDR3 coding sequence is TGTGCCAGCTCTCCGGGACTTTCGTCGAATGAGCAGTTCTTC.

The chain recombines TRBV14 with TRBJ2-5, with unresolved D. Trimming took 0 bases from V and 7 from J, leaving 3 bases between them. This CDR3 is 11 amino acids long. Per the germline V gene, CDR1 is SGHDN and CDR2 is FVKESK. The chain's CDR3 is CASSQDGTQYF. The CDR3 DNA sequence: TGTGCCAGCAGCCAAGACGGGACCCAGTACTTC.

This chain joins TRBV7-9 and TRBJ1-2; D remains ambiguous. CDR1 and CDR2 (germline): SEHNR, FQNEAQ (reference sequence). Trimming took off 5 bases at V and 6 bases at J, with 10 bases between the two ends. The CDR3 has 12 residues. Here the CDR3 reads CASSRGWDGYTF. CDR3 sequence (DNA): TGTGCCAGCAGCCGGGGATGGGATGGCTACACCTTC.

This sequence joins TRBV7-2 and TRBJ2-7; TRBD2 matches 10 bases. Germline-derived CDR1 and CDR2 are SGHTA and FQGNSA. V dropped 1 base and J dropped 7; count of bases not matched to a gene: 7. The CDR3 loop spans 15 amino acids. The CDR3 nucleotides are TGTGCCAGCAGCTTAGACCTAGCGGGAGTAGGTGAGCAGTACTTC. The encoded protein is CASSLDLAGVGEQYF.

The table lists this clone with a count of one. The chain joins TRBV19 to TRBJ1-5; 8 nucleotides line up with TRBD1. This CDR3 contains 15 residues. Trimming took 5 bases from V and 3 from J; bases not matched to a gene: 6. Germline CDR1 reads LNHDA; CDR2 reads SQIVND (reference sequence). Here the CDR3 reads CASSPGQAFNQPQHF. The CDR3 nucleotides read TGTGCCAGTAGTCCGGGACAGGCCTTCAATCAGCCCCAGCATTTT.

The chain carries TRBV2 and TRBJ2-1; D is perhaps TRBD1 (6 bases). The CDR3 length is 13 residues. Germline V CDR1 and CDR2: SNHLY, FYNNEI. Trimming removed 6 bases at V and 10 bases at J, with 16 bases between. CDR3 region: CASRTQGGGEQFF. In nucleotides, the CDR3 is TGTGCCAGCAGGACACAGGGTGGAGGCGAGCAGTTCTTC.

This chain connects TRBV18 to TRBJ2-7; 14 bases align to TRBD2. The CDR3 spans 17 residues. The germline gives CDR1 KGHSH, CDR2 LQKENI. V trimming: 3 bases; J trimming: 2 bases; junction bases outside the gene matches: 6. The DNA of the CDR3 is TGTGCCAGCTCACCCCCCCGACTAGCGGGAGGGACCTACGAGCAGTACTTC. This encodes CASSPPRLAGGTYEQYF.

CDR3 region: CASSQTSGTSYEQYF. The DNA of the CDR3 is TGTGCCAGCAGCCAGACTAGCGGGACGTCCTACGAGCAGTACTTC. The V gene is TRBV6-5, the J gene TRBJ2-7; 11 positions agree with TRBD2. The CDR3 contains 15 residues. V lost 6 bases to trimming and J lost 1 base; unmatched junction nucleotides: 5. The germline V gene has CDR1 MNHEY and CDR2 SVGAGI.

V is TRBV7-8 and J is TRBJ2-7, with TRBD2 matching over 10 bases. In germline, CDR1 is SGHVS, CDR2 FQNEAQ. V shed 3 bases, J shed 4 bases, and the junction held 0 bases outside the gene matches. This CDR3 contains 13 residues. CDR3 region: CASSLTSGYEQYF. In DNA, the CDR3 is TGTGCCAGCAGCTTGACTAGCGGGTACGAGCAGTACTTC.

The gene calls are TRBV5-6 and TRBJ1-3, with TRBD1 as a possible D gene (6 bases). The germline V and J ends were trimmed by 4 bases and 0 bases, with 11 bases remaining between them. This CDR3 is built from 15 residues. The germline CDR1 and CDR2 sequences are SGHDT and YYEEEE. DNA for the CDR3: TGTGCCAGCAGCCCCGGGACACTCTCTGGAAACACCATATATTTT. Encoded protein: CASSPGTLSGNTIYF.

V is TRBV7-2 and J is TRBJ1-3; D not resolved. This CDR3 comprises 15 residues. The V end lost 0 bases, the J end lost 2 bases, and 8 bases lay between the germline ends. Germline V lookup: CDR1 SGHTA, CDR2 FQGNSA. This CDR3 reads CASSLAAAAGNTIYF. The CDR3, as DNA: TGTGCCAGCAGCTTAGCGGCGGCAGCTGGAAACACCATATATTTT.

This chain uses TRBV7-2 with TRBJ2-1; TRBD1 might be the D (6 bases). CDR3 length equals 15 residues. V shed 2 bases and J shed 9 bases, with 17 bases lying between them. Germline values: CDR1 SGHTA, CDR2 FQGNSA. CDR3 amino acids: CASSLSWTVLGEQFF. Here the CDR3 DNA reads TGTGCCAGCAGCTTAAGCTGGACAGTTTTAGGTGAGCAGTTCTTC.

The chain recombines TRBV21-1 with TRBJ2-3; the table's D call TRBD2 went unverified against the DNA. TRBV21-1 counts as a pseudogene. The CDR3 is 20 amino acids. CDR3 amino acids: CASSPGLAGVMRYRTDTQYF. The CDR3 DNA sequence: TGTGCCAGCAGCCCCGGACTAGCGGGAGTCATGCGGTATCGCACAGATACGCAGTATTTT.

V and J are TRBV19 and TRBJ1-6; 9 bases fit TRBD1. This CDR3 has 13 residues. Germline V gene lookup returns CDR1 LNHDA and CDR2 SQIVND (reference sequence). V trimming: 4 bases; J trimming: 14 bases; junction bases outside the gene matches: 6. CDR3 DNA sequence: TGTGCCAGTAGTAAACCGGGACAGGGAACCCTCCACTTT. Translated: CASSKPGQGTLHF.

This clone was counted a few times. The genes are TRBV6-2 or TRBV6-3 and TRBJ1-5; D gene ambiguous. CDR3 length: 13 amino acids. CDR1 and CDR2 from the germline V gene are MNHEY and SVGEGT. V lost 4 bases and J 4 bases, leaving 8 bases between the germline ends. CDR3 amino acids: CASSWALNQPQHF. CDR3 in DNA: TGTGCCAGCAGTTGGGCGTTAAATCAGCCCCAGCATTTT.

The rearrangement joins TRBV6-5 to TRBJ2-1, with D possibly matching TRBD2 (6 bases). CDR3 length equals 15 residues. Germline-derived CDR1 and CDR2 are MNHEY and SVGAGI. Trimming took 10 bases from V and 0 from J, leaving 16 bases between them. The CDR3 region is CATSGRGYSYNEQFF. DNA of the CDR3: TGTGCCACCAGCGGGCGGGGCTACTCCTACAATGAGCAGTTCTTC.

The V and J genes are TRBV5-6 and TRBJ2-5; possible D gene TRBD1, 5 bases. This CDR3 region has 14 residues. The V gene's germline CDR1 is SGHDT and CDR2 YYEEEE. V lost 3 bases to trimming and J lost 5 bases, with 14 bases between them. The CDR3 sequence is CASSWVAGLETQYF. Here the CDR3 DNA reads TGTGCCAGCAGCTGGGTGGCAGGGCTGGAGACCCAGTACTTC.

V usage is TRBV7-2 and J usage is TRBJ2-1; weak D call: TRBD2 (5 bases). V was pared by 0 bases and J by 6 bases, with 24 bases between. Germline CDR1 is SGHTA and CDR2 is FQGNSA. The CDR3 has 19 residues. The CDR3, as DNA: TGTGCCAGCAGCTTAGCAAACGGGATTTCGGCGGGTTCTCGCAATGAGCAGTTCTTC. Translating gives CASSLANGISAGSRNEQFF.

The chain joins TRBV7-2 to TRBJ2-7; 13 positions agree with TRBD2. The junction had 11 bases not matched to a gene; V was cut back by 5 bases and J by 7 bases. This CDR3 is built from 16 residues. Germline V gene sequence: CDR1 SGHTA, CDR2 FQGNSA. The CDR3 nucleotides are TGTGCCAGCAGCCACCATGGGACTAGCGGGGTGGGAGAGCAGTACTTC. It specifies CASSHHGTSGVGEQYF.

The V and J genes are TRBV10-1 and TRBJ2-7; 10 positions match TRBD2. The V gene's germline CDR1 is WNHNN and CDR2 SYGVQD (reference sequence). The CDR3 is 14 residues long. Unmatched junction bases numbered 3, after V lost 5 bases and J lost 2 bases. As DNA, the CDR3 is TGCGCCAGCAGTAATCTAGCGGGAGCCTACGAGCAGTACTTC. This gives the protein CASSNLAGAYEQYF.

The chain recombines TRBV11-2 with TRBJ2-7; D perhaps matches TRBD1 (6 bases). Germline values: CDR1 SGHAT, CDR2 FQNNGV. The CDR3 runs to 14 residues. V was clipped by 5 bases and J by 2 bases, with 13 bases between them. The CDR3 loop reads CASSPLRTAYEQYF. In nucleotides, the CDR3 is TGTGCCAGCAGCCCCTTGAGGACAGCCTACGAGCAGTACTTC. Full variable domain (rest looked up from reference TRBV11-2 and TRBJ2-7): EAGVAQSPRYKIIEKRQSVAFWCNPISGHATLYWYQQILGQGPKLLIQFQNNGVVDDSQLPKDRFSAERLKGVDSTLKIQPAKLEDSAVYLCASSPLRTAYEQYFGPGTRLTVT.

The chain uses TRBV5-1 and TRBJ1-1, with a tentative D call TRBD1 (6 bases). The CDR3 length is 17 residues. Germline V lookup: CDR1 SGHRS, CDR2 YFSETQ. The V end was cut by 2 bases, the J end by 4 bases, with 21 bases between. For the CDR3, the DNA is TGCGCCAGCAGCTTTTCCACAGGGAATCGGGCTGGCACTGAAGCTTTCTTT. Protein: CASSFSTGNRAGTEAFF. The full variable domain, completed using reference TRBV5-1 and TRBJ1-1, is KAGVTQTPRYLIKTRGQQVTLSCSPISGHRSVSWYQQTPGQGLQFLFEYFSETQRNKGNFPGRFSGRQFSNSRSEMNVSTLELGDSALYLCASSFSTGNRAGTEAFFGQGTRLTVV.

The chain carries TRBV11-3 and TRBJ2-3, with 9 bases aligning to TRBD2. The junction had 8 bases not matched to a gene; V was cut back by 4 bases and J by 3 bases. Looked up from germline, CDR1 is SGHNT and CDR2 is YENEEA. The CDR3 runs to 16 residues. This CDR3 reads CASSSISGSGTDTQYF. The CDR3, as DNA: TGTGCCAGCAGCTCCATTAGCGGGAGTGGGACAGATACGCAGTATTTT.

The chain couples TRBV9 to TRBJ1-2, with D perhaps TRBD1 (5 bases). The CDR3 loop spans 13 amino acids. V lost 4 bases to trimming and J lost 7 bases, with 14 bases between them. The germline V gene encodes CDR1 SGDLS and CDR2 YYNGEE. In DNA, the CDR3 is TGTGCCAGCAGCTTTAGGACCGGGGGTGGCTACACCTTC. Amino acids: CASSFRTGGGYTF. The variable domain in full, with the rest retrieved from reference TRBV9 and TRBJ1-2, is DSGVTQTPKHLITATGQRVTLRCSPRSGDLSVYWYQQSLDQGLQFLIQYYNGEERAKGNILERFSAQQFPDLHSELNLSSLELGDSALYFCASSFRTGGGYTFGSGTRLTVV.

This chain uses TRBV28 with TRBJ1-1; 8 nucleotides match TRBD1. The CDR3 runs to 15 residues. Germline loops: CDR1 MDHEN, CDR2 SYDVKM. Germline trimming cut 5 bases from V and 5 bases from J; bases unmatched to any gene: 10. The CDR3 DNA reads as TGTGCCAGCAGTCCCCGTGGACAGGGAAGTACTGAAGCTTTCTTT. Amino acid sequence: CASSPRGQGSTEAFF.

This chain uses TRBV14 with TRBJ2-2; tentatively, D is TRBD1 (6 bases). The germline V gene has CDR1 SGHDN and CDR2 FVKESK. V gave up 6 bases and J gave up 5 bases, with 13 bases separating them. This CDR3 is 14 amino acids long. The chain's CDR3 is CASSPTGPTGELFF. The CDR3 DNA reads TGTGCCAGCAGTCCTACAGGGCCAACCGGGGAGCTGTTTTTT.

This clone was observed at least ten times. V and J are TRBV7-9 and TRBJ1-1; the D gene is possibly TRBD1 (5 bases). Germline values: CDR1 SEHNR, CDR2 FQNEAQ (reference sequence). Trimming pared 6 bases from V and 1 base from J, leaving 9 bases between. This CDR3 spans 13 amino acids. This CDR3 is CASRLDRNTEAFF. The CDR3 region has the DNA TGTGCCAGCAGACTCGACAGGAACACTGAAGCTTTCTTT.

A single count supports this clone. This chain's CDR3 is CASSPTGAPYEQYF. The CDR3 nucleotides read TGTGCCAGCAGCCCGACAGGGGCCCCCTACGAGCAGTACTTC. This chain links TRBV27 with TRBJ2-7; the match to TRBD1 covers 8 bases. The CDR3 has 14 amino acids. CDR1 and CDR2 (germline): MNHEY, SMNVEV (reference sequence). The junction had 6 bases not matched to a gene; V was cut back by 6 bases and J by 2 bases.

CDR3 residues: CASSPQGATYEQYF. CDR3 DNA sequence: TGTGCCAGCAGCCCACAGGGGGCGACGTACGAGCAGTACTTC. This chain connects TRBV7-2 to TRBJ2-7, with TRBD1 matching 9 bases. CDR3 length: 14 residues. From germline, CDR1 is SGHTA and CDR2 FQGNSA. The V segment lost 5 bases and the J segment 4 bases; nucleotides outside the gene matches: 6.

The rearrangement uses TRBV7-9 and TRBJ2-1; perhaps TRBD1 as D (5 bases). The V gene's germline CDR1 is SEHNR and CDR2 FQNEAQ (reference sequence). CDR3 size: 14 residues. V was cut by 1 base and J by 3 bases, with 7 bases left in between. For the CDR3, the DNA is TGTGCCAGCAGCTTAGTAGGGGACTACAATGAGCAGTTCTTC. Protein sequence: CASSLVGDYNEQFF.

The gene calls are TRBV27 and TRBJ2-3; 10 nucleotides align to TRBD2. Germline V gene sequence: CDR1 MNHEY, CDR2 SMNVEV (reference sequence). CDR3 length: 18 amino acids. Germline trimming cut 5 bases from V and 6 bases from J; bases unmatched to any gene: 17. The CDR3 bases are TGTGCCAGCAGTAAAGTAAGGGCTAGCGGGAGATACCGTGATACGCAGTATTTT. Its protein is CASSKVRASGRYRDTQYF.